A selection of T cell receptor beta chains follows, all from one sample in a study of blood T cell repertoires in COVID-19. Libraries were prepared by immunoSEQ multiplex PCR; TCRdb keeps only in-frame clonotypes and omits some of them. Of 35,000 to 55,000 clones listed, 80% to 90% are singletons. Sequenced: peripheral blood. These receptors all stem from a man in his 70s with active COVID-19. The CDR3 runs from the conserved cysteine through the conserved F or W. The D gene is left open where the match is weak. Clone size is not always given. Where it is, it says once, few, many or a class for expanded clones.

size: -; J: TRBJ1-6; V: TRBV19; D: -; DNA: TGTGCCAGTAGCCGAGACCCCTCGGGGAATTCACCCCTCCACTTT; CDR3: CASSRDPSGNSPLHF
size: once; J: TRBJ1-4; V: TRBV7-9; D: -; DNA: TGTGCCAGCAGCCTAGGACCGGGTGAAAAACTGTTTTTT; CDR3: CASSLGPGEKLFF
size: -; J: TRBJ1-1; V: TRBV19; D: -; DNA: TGTGCCAGTAGTATAAGGGCCACAGCGGAGCAACCGAACACTGAAGCTTTCTTT; CDR3: CASSIRATAEQPNTEAFF
size: -; J: TRBJ2-5; V: TRBV7-8; D: TRBD2; DNA: TGTGCCAGCAGCCCCGGACTAGCGTTCGAGACCCAGTACTTC; CDR3: CASSPGLAFETQYF
size: -; J: TRBJ1-5; V: TRBV4-3; D: TRBD1; DNA: TGCGCCAGCAGCGACGGACAGGGGAATCAGCCCCAGCATTTT; CDR3: CASSDGQGNQPQHF
size: few; J: TRBJ1-6; V: TRBV7-2; D: -; DNA: TGTGCCAGCAGCTTAGGTGGAGGCTCCTATAATTCACCCCTCCACTTT; CDR3: CASSLGGGSYNSPLHF
size: few; J: TRBJ1-5; V: TRBV2; D: -; DNA: TGTGCCAGCAGTGTGCAGTATAGCAATCAGCCCCAGCATTTT; CDR3: CASSVQYSNQPQHF
size: few; J: TRBJ1-3; V: TRBV7-9; D: -; DNA: TGTGCCAGCAGCTCCTATGGGAGATCTGGAAACACCATATATTTT; CDR3: CASSSYGRSGNTIYF
size: -; J: TRBJ2-6; V: TRBV19; D: -; DNA: TGTGCCAGTAGTATAGAACGGTCTGGGGCCAACGTCCTGACTTTC; CDR3: CASSIERSGANVLTF
size: -; J: TRBJ2-1; V: TRBV6-2/TRBV6-3; D: TRBD2; DNA: TGTGCCAGCAGTTACGGGAGACTAGCGGGGACACAAGAGCAGTTCTTC; CDR3: CASSYGRLAGTQEQFF
size: -; J: TRBJ1-4; V: TRBV5-8; D: -; DNA: TGTGCCAGCCAGCCCGGGGGGGTCGGCACTAATGAAAAACTGTTTTTT; CDR3: CASQPGGVGTNEKLFF
size: -; J: TRBJ2-5; V: TRBV9; D: TRBD2; DNA: TGTGCCAGCAGCGTAGGACTAGCGTTTGGGGAGACCCAGTACTTC; CDR3: CASSVGLAFGETQYF
size: -; J: TRBJ1-3; V: TRBV19; D: TRBD1; DNA: TGTGCCAGTAGTATCGCGAGGACAGGAGGAAACACCATATATTTT; CDR3: CASSIARTGGNTIYF
size: -; J: TRBJ1-4; V: TRBV27; D: -; DNA: TGTGCCAGCAGTTTCGACAGTACTAATGAAAAACTGTTTTTT; CDR3: CASSFDSTNEKLFF
size: once; J: TRBJ2-1; V: TRBV7-3; D: TRBD2; DNA: TGTGCCAGCAGCTTATTCTCTAGCGGGGGGGCGGACAATGAGCAGTTCTTC; CDR3: CASSLFSSGGADNEQFF
size: -; J: TRBJ1-2; V: TRBV5-4; D: TRBD1; DNA: TGTGCCAGCAGCTCAGAAAGACAGGGGGACTATGGCTACACCTTC; CDR3: CASSSERQGDYGYTF
size: -; J: TRBJ2-7; V: TRBV12-3/TRBV12-4; D: TRBD1; DNA: TGTGCCAGCAGTAGGGACAGTTGGCGCGAGCAGTACTTC; CDR3: CASSRDSWREQYF
size: -; J: TRBJ1-2; V: TRBV5-4; D: -; DNA: TGTGCCAGCAGCGGAAGACGGGACTATGGCTACACCTTC; CDR3: CASSGRRDYGYTF
size: -; J: TRBJ1-1; V: TRBV19; D: -; DNA: TGTGCCAGTAGCCTGCTTAGCACGGGTACTGAAGCTTTCTTT; CDR3: CASSLLSTGTEAFF
size: -; J: TRBJ2-6; V: TRBV5-1; D: -; DNA: TGCGCCAGCAGCCTCGACAGCTCTGGGGCCAACGTCCTGACTTTC; CDR3: CASSLDSSGANVLTF
size: -; J: TRBJ2-5; V: TRBV28; D: TRBD1; DNA: TGTGCCAGCAGTCCCTGGACAGGGGAGACCCAGTACTTC; CDR3: CASSPWTGETQYF
size: -; J: TRBJ2-5; V: TRBV10-2; D: -; DNA: TGCGCCAGCGGTGCGGGGAAAGAGACCCAGTACTTC; CDR3: CASGAGKETQYF
size: -; J: TRBJ2-5; V: TRBV6-5; D: -; DNA: TGTGCCAGCAGTCCTGTGCGGGAGACCCAGTACTTC; CDR3: CASSPVRETQYF
size: -; J: TRBJ2-1; V: TRBV29-1; D: TRBD1; DNA: TGCAGCGTTGGGGGACAGGGTTACAATGAGCAGTTCTTC; CDR3: CSVGGQGYNEQFF
size: -; J: TRBJ2-3; V: TRBV6-4; D: TRBD1; DNA: TGTGCCAGCAGTGATCAGGGGGCGCCGACAGATACGCAGTATTTT; CDR3: CASSDQGAPTDTQYF
size: -; J: TRBJ2-3; V: TRBV7-2; D: TRBD2; DNA: TGTGCCAGCAGCCCGGGACTAGCGGGGGGGTCAGATACGCAGTATTTT; CDR3: CASSPGLAGGSDTQYF
size: -; J: TRBJ1-5; V: TRBV15; D: -; DNA: TGTGCCACCAGCAGGGCCCCAGGAGGTTTCGGCTATAGCAATCAGCCCCAGCATTTT; CDR3: CATSRAPGGFGYSNQPQHF
size: -; J: TRBJ1-1; V: TRBV6-5; D: -; DNA: TGTGCCAGCAGCAGGACCTGGGGGGGGACTGAAGCTTTCTTT; CDR3: CASSRTWGGTEAFF
size: -; J: TRBJ2-3; V: TRBV4-1; D: TRBD1; DNA: TGCGCCAGCAGCCAGAGACAGGGCGAACGGGCAGATACGCAGTATTTT; CDR3: CASSQRQGERADTQYF
size: -; J: TRBJ2-3; V: TRBV7-6; D: TRBD2; DNA: TGTGCCAGCACCTTGGGACTAGCGGGGGCGAAAGGCACAGATACGCAGTATTTT; CDR3: CASTLGLAGAKGTDTQYF
size: -; J: TRBJ1-1; V: TRBV28; D: -; DNA: TGTGCCAGCAGTTTAGTGGACTACAGGAGGGACACTGAAGCTTTCTTT; CDR3: CASSLVDYRRDTEAFF
size: -; J: TRBJ1-3; V: TRBV6-5; D: -; DNA: TGTGCCAGCAGACCAGGGGTGTCCGGAAACACCATATATTTT; CDR3: CASRPGVSGNTIYF
size: -; J: TRBJ1-4; V: TRBV6-5; D: TRBD1; DNA: TGTGCCAGCAGCACCGACGGGACAGGCGATGAAAAACTGTTTTTT; CDR3: CASSTDGTGDEKLFF
size: -; J: TRBJ2-7; V: TRBV27; D: TRBD2; DNA: TGTGCCAGCAGTACGACTAGCCGTCCTAACGGCGAGCAGTACTTC; CDR3: CASSTTSRPNGEQYF
size: -; J: TRBJ2-7; V: TRBV4-1; D: -; DNA: TGCGCCAGCAGCCAAGCATTTGGAGGGGGCTTCGCCGAGCAGTACTTC; CDR3: CASSQAFGGGFAEQYF
size: -; J: TRBJ2-4; V: TRBV6-6; D: TRBD1; DNA: TGTGCCAGCAGGCCCGGACAGGGGGCCGCGAACATTCAGTACTTC; CDR3: CASRPGQGAANIQYF
size: -; J: TRBJ1-1; V: TRBV4-3; D: TRBD1; DNA: TGCGCCAGCAGCCAAGGGCCGGGACAGGGACATGAAGCTTTCTTT; CDR3: CASSQGPGQGHEAFF
size: -; J: TRBJ2-1; V: TRBV3-1/TRBV3-2; D: -; DNA: TGTGCCAGCAGCCAAGATCGGCGGGGATACAATGAGCAGTTCTTC; CDR3: CASSQDRRGYNEQFF
size: -; J: TRBJ2-1; V: TRBV3-1/TRBV3-2; D: TRBD1; DNA: TGTGCCAGCAGCCTCCTCCCCACAGGGGGCGGGGGTGAGCAGTTCTTC; CDR3: CASSLLPTGGGGEQFF
size: -; J: TRBJ2-2; V: TRBV5-1; D: TRBD1; DNA: TGCGCCAGCAGCCAAAGGACAGGGGACACCGGGGAGCTGTTTTTT; CDR3: CASSQRTGDTGELFF
size: -; J: TRBJ1-5; V: TRBV6-5; D: TRBD1; DNA: TGTGCCAGCAGCCACACAGGGGAAGGAGGCCAGCCCCAGCATTTT; CDR3: CASSHTGEGGQPQHF
size: -; J: TRBJ2-7; V: TRBV5-6; D: -; DNA: TGTGCCAGCAGCTTGATAAGTCAGATCTCCTACGAGCAGTACTTC; CDR3: CASSLISQISYEQYF
size: -; J: TRBJ1-1; V: TRBV29-1; D: TRBD1; DNA: TGCAGCGTAAGAACCAGGGGGCCCACTGAAGCTTTCTTT; CDR3: CSVRTRGPTEAFF
size: -; J: TRBJ1-1; V: TRBV11-2; D: -; DNA: TGTGCCAGCAACCCCGGGGGGACGGTTCGGCCTAACACTGAAGCTTTCTTT; CDR3: CASNPGGTVRPNTEAFF
size: -; J: TRBJ2-5; V: TRBV27; D: TRBD2; DNA: TGTGCCAGCAGTCCCCAGACTAGCGGGGAGACCCAGTACTTC; CDR3: CASSPQTSGETQYF